Detailed here is one TCR beta chain. The clone's antigen remains unknown. There are no base qualities to consult, and no much larger clone falls within one base. The germline V gene encodes CDR1 SQVTM and CDR2 ANQGSEA. V is clipped by 5 bases and J by 3 bases, and the sequence between their germline boundaries is 16 bases long. Taken from cysteine to phenylalanine, the CDR3 has 15 residues. Only CDR3 DNA remains: 45 bases, in frame from the first base. The sample belongs to a study of T-cell reconstitution after alpha-beta-depleted transplantation in children (dated by TCRdb to the mid-2010s). Looking at the study overall: T-cell immune reconstitution after TCRalphabeta/CD19-depleted allogeneic hematopoietic cell transplantation in children was quantitatively tracked in the study by means of TCR repertoire profiling.

This sample's treatment or condition label indicates: allogeneic hematopoietic cell transplantation with graft depleted of TCRalphabeta T cells and CD19 B cells. The children who served as transplant recipients had been given grafts of TCRalphabeta/CD19-depleted allogeneic hematopoietic cells. Libraries came from PCR. The instrument given in TCRdb is Illumina HiSeq 2500. To normalize quantification of the TCRbeta repertoire, the TCR libraries were built with molecular barcoding that relied on unique molecular identifiers. TCRdb redid the processing of the public reads, applying fastp at Q25 and MiXCR, and retained in-frame beta chains. Every CDR3 protein is listed once, alongside the most common genes and DNA of its rows. Recorded for this sample are about 420,000 distinct CDR3 sequences; roughly 15% of them occurred a single time. Around 28% of the sample is taken by the ten largest. What the research found in general, with its limitations: Apparently early alphabetaT-cell count recovery about two months after transplant reportedly relied on only several hundred rapidly expanded clones derived from non-depleted graft cells. The frequencies of hyperexpanded clones fell over the following months, and after one year, T-cell counts and TCRbeta diversity were mostly attributed to newly produced T cells. In some patients, high TCRbeta diversity at day 60 was attributed to recipient T cells and intrathymic progenitors that had survived conditioning.

The sample was PBMCs, mostly from graft donor cells, taken 360 days after TCRalphabeta/CD19-depleted stem cell transplant. The V gene is TRBV29-1 and the J gene is TRBJ2-2; the D gene is possibly TRBD1, with 6 bases matching. This receptor was taken from a boy younger than two who had a stem cell transplant for Wiskott-Aldrich syndrome, so the T cells may come from the graft donor. CDR3 sequence: CSVRRGRTDTGELFF. The nucleotide sequence is TGCAGCGTTCGCAGGGGCCGCACTGACACCGGGGAGCTGTTTTTT.